This T cell receptor beta chain appears in the sequencing data of a study of blood T cell repertoires in COVID-19. Study as a whole: COVID-19 samples collected from the United States, Italy and Spain covered acute and convalescent phases. Nucleic acid was either cDNA or gDNA, and it came from T cells, B-cell-depleted T cells, or PBMCs.

In regard to this clone: A junction end diverges from the germline sequence, so it may reflect a read error.

The CDR3 consists of 13 residues. Germline-derived CDR1 and CDR2 are MDHEN and SYDVKM. One Seattle source followed patients from active infection through their disease course. Study processing details: Reference gene primer amplification in the assay estimated nucleated cell counts. Produced via immunoSEQ multiplex PCR; TCRdb's table is partial and in-frame only. V and J calls and clone size are given by that table; D and trimming were obtained from the DNA. The repertoire holds 250,000 to 350,000 clones, with roughly four fifths as singletons. The receptor comes from an older person with COVID-19, enrolled during active disease. The chain links TRBV28 to TRBJ2-3, with 7 bases aligning to TRBD2. Sequenced input: peripheral blood. CDR3 sequence reads: CASLRGSRDTQYF. DNA of the CDR3: TGTGCCAGCCTCCGCGGGAGCAGAGATACGCAGTATTTT.